The T cell receptor (beta chain) under discussion was sequenced for a study of T cells in Graves' hyperthyroidism and ophthalmopathy. On the study more broadly: The initial diagnosis was the point when peripheral blood was collected, ahead of any treatment.

Not enrolled were patients with uncontrolled infection, other autoimmune disease, pregnancy or lactation. There are 13 residues in the CDR3. CDR1 and CDR2 (germline): SGHTA, FQGNSA. Trimming stripped 6 bases from V and 4 bases from J, with 10 bases between. RNA transcripts gave rise to amplified TCR beta CDR3 regions. A first-round RT-PCR of the TCR CDR3 used the HTBI primer set. TCRdb used MiXCR to reprocess the multiplex PCR reads, holding one entry per CDR3 protein. The table shows under 600,000 distinct CDR3 sequences, with about a sixth occurring only once. The chain employs TRBV7-2 and TRBJ1-5; TRBD1 might be the D (5 bases). Source material: blood. The clonotype comes from a woman between 40 and 55 years old with Graves' ophthalmopathy. The CDR3 coding sequence is TGTGCCAGCAGTGACAGTATTAATCAGCCCCAGCATTTT. It codes for CASSDSINQPQHF.